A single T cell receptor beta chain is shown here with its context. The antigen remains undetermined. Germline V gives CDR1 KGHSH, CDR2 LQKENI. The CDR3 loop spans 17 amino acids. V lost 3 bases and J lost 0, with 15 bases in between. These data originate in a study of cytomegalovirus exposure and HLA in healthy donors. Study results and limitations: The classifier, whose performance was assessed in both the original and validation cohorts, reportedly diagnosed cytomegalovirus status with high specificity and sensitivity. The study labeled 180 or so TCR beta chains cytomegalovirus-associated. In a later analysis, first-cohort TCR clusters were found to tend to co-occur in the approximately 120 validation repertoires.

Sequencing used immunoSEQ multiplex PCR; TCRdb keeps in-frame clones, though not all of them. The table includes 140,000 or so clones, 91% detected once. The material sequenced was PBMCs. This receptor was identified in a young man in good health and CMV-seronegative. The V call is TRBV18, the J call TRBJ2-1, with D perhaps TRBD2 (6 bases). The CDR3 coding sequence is TGTGCCAGCTCACCCCTCGGGCGGGGAAGCTCCTACAATGAGCAGTTCTTC. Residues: CASSPLGRGSSYNEQFF.